Following are 26 T cell receptor beta chains from one sample sequenced in a study of T cell responses to AZD1222 COVID-19 vaccine. Clones were sequenced by immunoSEQ multiplex PCR, and TCRdb holds only the in-frame ones, with some missing. The sample has about 120,000 clones, about nine tenths seen once. Specimen: peripheral blood, collected on day 0 of AZD1222 vaccination. The receptors shown here come from an adult in good health.

The chain is built from TRBV6-4 and TRBJ2-2, with D uncertain. The V and J ends lost 4 bases and 4 bases respectively, with 10 bases between them. The CDR3 spans 14 residues. The germline V gene encodes CDR1 MRHNA and CDR2 SNTAGT. The CDR3 bases are TGTGCCAGCAGTGTCTACCTAAGCACCGGGGAGCTGTTTTTT. This encodes CASSVYLSTGELFF.

V gene TRBV3-1 (or the pseudogene TRBV3-2) combines with J gene TRBJ2-3, with 8 bases that match TRBD2. Looked up from germline, CDR1 is LGHDT and CDR2 is YNNKEL (reference sequence). Germline trimming cut 1 base from V and 4 bases from J; bases unmatched to any gene: 1. The CDR3 has 14 residues. CDR3 sequence: CASSQALAADTQYF. Here the CDR3 DNA reads TGTGCCAGCAGCCAAGCACTAGCGGCAGATACGCAGTATTTT.

This chain uses TRBV5-4 with TRBJ1-1, with D perhaps matching TRBD1 (5 bases). Germline-derived CDR1 and CDR2 are SGHNT and YYREEE (reference sequence). This CDR3 is built from 14 residues. V was pared by 0 bases and J by 4 bases, with 10 bases between. The CDR3 spells CASSLGGEGTEAFF. The CDR3 DNA reads as TGTGCCAGCAGCTTGGGAGGGGAGGGCACTGAAGCTTTCTTT.

This chain joins TRBV6-5 and TRBJ1-2, with TRBD1 matching 7 bases. V lost 5 bases, J lost 3 bases, and 6 bases stayed unmatched. Germline-derived CDR1 and CDR2 are MNHEY and SVGAGI. The CDR3 runs to 14 residues. The CDR3 nucleotides read TGTGCCAGCAGTCCCTACAGGGGAGACTATGGCTACACCTTC. It codes for CASSPYRGDYGYTF.

This clone was observed once. This sequence joins TRBV7-3 and TRBJ2-2; D is uncertain. The germline V gene has CDR1 SGHTA and CDR2 FQGTGA. CDR3 length equals 16 residues. Trimming shortened V by 2 bases and J by 5 bases, and 15 bases separated the two germline ends. The CDR3 protein is CASSLGSSWDTGELFF. Here the CDR3 DNA reads TGTGCCAGCAGCTTAGGCAGTTCTTGGGATACCGGGGAGCTGTTTTTT.

This rearrangement joins TRBV7-2 to TRBJ2-7; the match to TRBD2 covers 14 bases. This CDR3 region has 16 residues. With 5 bases clipped from V and 0 bases from J, the junction kept 3 bases outside the gene matches. Germline V lookup: CDR1 SGHTA, CDR2 FQGNSA. The CDR3 DNA reads TGTGCCAGCAGCCAGGGGACTAGCGGGAGCTCCTACGAGCAGTACTTC. Its translation: CASSQGTSGSSYEQYF.

This rearrangement joins TRBV6-6 to TRBJ1-3, with no clear D. The V end lost 8 bases, the J end lost 5 bases, and 10 bases lay between the germline ends. CDR3 size: 12 residues. Germline values: CDR1 MNHNY, CDR2 SVGAGI (reference sequence). CDR3 sequence reads: CASVARRNTIYF. The CDR3 DNA is TGTGCCAGCGTTGCGAGGCGAAACACCATATATTTT.

This clone showed up just once. The J gene is TRBJ1-6, the V gene TRBV3-1 (or the pseudogene TRBV3-2); 7 bases are a match to TRBD1. The V gene end was trimmed by 0 bases and the J gene end by 1 base; junction bases not matched to a gene: 6. The V gene's germline CDR1 is LGHDT and CDR2 YNNKEL (reference sequence). The CDR3 is 18 residues long. Written as DNA, the CDR3 is TGTGCCAGCAGCCAAGATGGGACAGCGGTATCCTATAATTCACCCCTCCACTTT. Translation gives CASSQDGTAVSYNSPLHF.

The chain is built from TRBV10-2 and TRBJ1-1; D may be TRBD1 (5 bases). Trimming left V 0 bases short and J 3 bases short, with 11 bases between. CDR1 WSHSY and CDR2 SAAADI come from the germline V gene. The CDR3 contains 15 residues. The CDR3 protein is CASSESGPFHTEAFF. DNA of the CDR3: TGCGCCAGCAGTGAGTCGGGGCCTTTCCACACTGAAGCTTTCTTT.

The CDR3 here is CASSFWSTGQETQYF. In DNA form, the CDR3 reads TGTGCCAGCAGTTTTTGGTCGACGGGTCAAGAGACCCAGTACTTC. The genes are TRBV27 and TRBJ2-5; D is uncertain. This CDR3 has 15 residues. The V and J ends lost 3 bases and 2 bases respectively, with 13 bases between them. Looked up from germline, CDR1 is MNHEY and CDR2 is SMNVEV (reference sequence).

The chain recombines TRBV19 with TRBJ2-7; possibly TRBD1 for D (6 bases). V was pared by 5 bases and J by 0 bases, with 11 bases between. Germline V lookup: CDR1 LNHDA, CDR2 SQIVND (reference sequence). The CDR3 runs to 14 residues. CDR3 in DNA: TGTGCCAGTAGTCCCAGGGGTCCCTCCTACGAGCAGTACTTC. This translates into CASSPRGPSYEQYF.

The chain has TRBV24-1 and TRBJ2-5; 9 positions match TRBD1. V gave up 5 bases and J gave up 4 bases; unmatched junction bases: 4. The CDR3 loop spans 14 amino acids. The germline V gene encodes CDR1 KGHDR and CDR2 SFDVKD. The CDR3 nucleotides are TGTGCCACCAGTGGGGGACAGGGCCGAGAGACCCAGTACTTC. It yields the protein CATSGGQGRETQYF.

The J gene is TRBJ2-3, the V gene TRBV11-3; TRBD2 matches 8 bases. The germline gives CDR1 SGHNT, CDR2 YENEEA. This CDR3 has 16 residues. The V gene end was trimmed by 1 base and the J gene end by 0 bases; junction bases not matched to a gene: 3. In nucleotides, the CDR3 is TGTGCCAGCAGCTTAGCGGGCGGGAGGAGCACAGATACGCAGTATTTT. Its protein is CASSLAGGRSTDTQYF.

The chain is built from TRBV27 and TRBJ2-3, with no clear D. Trimming stripped 2 bases from V and 9 bases from J, with 21 bases between. CDR1 is MNHEY, CDR2 SMNVEV, per germline (reference sequence). The CDR3 is made up of 16 amino acids. Here the CDR3 DNA reads TGTGCCAGCAGTTTACCCTCATACCGACACTACCCGACGCAGTATTTT. Its translation: CASSLPSYRHYPTQYF.

The chain links TRBV6-5 to TRBJ2-1; 11 nucleotides line up with TRBD1. In germline, CDR1 is MNHEY, CDR2 SVGAGI. The trim removed 6 bases at V and 7 bases at J, leaving 8 bases unmatched. CDR3 length: 15 amino acids. The CDR3 region is CASRSGQGARNEQFF. In DNA, the CDR3 is TGTGCCAGCAGATCCGGACAGGGGGCACGGAATGAGCAGTTCTTC.

The genes are TRBV7-9 and TRBJ2-1; D remains ambiguous. CDR1 is SEHNR and CDR2 is FQNEAQ in the germline V gene (reference sequence). Deletions cut 2 bases from V and 3 bases from J, with 5 bases between. The CDR3 spans 13 residues. CDR3 loop: CASSLSSYNEQFF. The DNA for the CDR3 is TGTGCCAGCAGCTTAAGCAGCTACAATGAGCAGTTCTTC.

This rearrangement joins TRBV19 to TRBJ2-1; no clear D. Germline CDR1 reads LNHDA; CDR2 reads SQIVND (reference sequence). The CDR3 extends over 12 amino acids. V gave up 6 bases and J gave up 4 bases, with 7 bases separating them. The CDR3 loop reads CASRGRYNEQFF. CDR3 coding DNA: TGTGCCAGTAGGGGCAGGTACAATGAGCAGTTCTTC.

The V gene is TRBV28, the J gene TRBJ1-4; TRBD1 matches 7 bases. Germline V gene sequence: CDR1 MDHEN, CDR2 SYDVKM. The CDR3 is 13 amino acids. The J segment lost 10 bases and the V segment lost 5 bases, leaving 7 bases of the junction unmatched. CDR3 amino acids: CASSPSGQIKLFF. CDR3 nucleotides: TGTGCCAGCAGTCCATCGGGACAGATAAAACTGTTTTTT.

The V and J genes are TRBV3-1 (or the pseudogene TRBV3-2) and TRBJ2-3, with D tentatively TRBD1 (6 bases). Trimming pared 2 bases from V and 4 bases from J, leaving 16 bases between. CDR1 is LGHDT, CDR2 YNNKEL, per germline (reference sequence). The CDR3 consists of 16 residues. DNA for the CDR3: TGTGCCAGCAGCCAATCCCCCAGGGGTCCCCCAGATACGCAGTATTTT. This sequence encodes CASSQSPRGPPDTQYF.

The rearrangement uses TRBV5-1 and TRBJ2-5; D gene uncertain. V gave up 0 bases and J gave up 1 base, with 4 bases separating them. This CDR3 spans 13 amino acids. The germline CDR1 and CDR2 sequences are SGHRS and YFSETQ. Here the CDR3 reads CASSLALQETQYF. The DNA for the CDR3 is TGCGCCAGCAGCTTGGCCCTCCAAGAGACCCAGTACTTC.

This rearrangement joins TRBV2 to TRBJ2-1; 11 nucleotides agree with TRBD2. V dropped 7 bases and J dropped 10; count of bases not matched to a gene: 15. The CDR3 is made up of 16 amino acids. The germline V gene has CDR1 SNHLY and CDR2 FYNNEI. The CDR3 sequence is CASTDEGSGRANEQFF. The DNA of the CDR3 is TGTGCCAGCACCGATGAGGGTAGCGGGAGGGCCAACGAGCAGTTCTTC.

The rearrangement uses TRBV7-9 and TRBJ1-2; possibly TRBD1 for D (5 bases). V lost 4 bases to trimming and J lost 7 bases, with 13 bases between them. The CDR3 spans 13 residues. Germline V gene sequence: CDR1 SEHNR, CDR2 FQNEAQ (reference sequence). In DNA, the CDR3 is TGTGCCAGCAGCTCGGCAGGGACGTCTGGCTACACCTTC. Amino acids: CASSSAGTSGYTF.

This chain links TRBV28 with TRBJ2-1; D is possibly TRBD2 (5 bases). CDR3 length: 14 residues. Germline V gives CDR1 MDHEN, CDR2 SYDVKM. Trimming left V 5 bases short and J 5 bases short, with 13 bases between. In DNA form, the CDR3 reads TGTGCCAGCAGTCCCCCCGGAGGCAACAATGAGCAGTTCTTC. Its protein product is CASSPPGGNNEQFF. The full variable domain, in which reference TRBV28 and TRBJ2-1 provide the parts outside the CDR3, is DVKVTQSSRYLVKRTGEKVFLECVQDMDHENMFWYRQDPGLGLRLIYFSYDVKMKEKGDIPEGYSVSREKKERFSLILESASTNQTSMYLCASSPPGGNNEQFFGPGTRLTVL.

The chain combines TRBV18 with TRBJ2-5, with 10 bases matching TRBD1. The CDR3 sequence is 16 residues long. Germline values: CDR1 KGHSH, CDR2 LQKENI. With V trimmed by 4 bases and J by 10 bases, 15 bases remained unmatched. The CDR3 region is CASSLQTGGAVVDQYF. The CDR3 nucleotides read TGTGCCAGCTCACTCCAGACAGGGGGCGCGGTGGTGGACCAGTACTTC.

The chain has TRBV19 and TRBJ2-4; D is undetermined. With 3 bases removed from V and 12 bases from J, the gap between germline ends came to 15 bases. The CDR3 is made up of 13 amino acids. CDR1 and CDR2 from the germline V gene are LNHDA and SQIVND (reference sequence). The CDR3 reads CASSIVGKTNQYF. CDR3 in DNA: TGTGCCAGTAGTATCGTTGGAAAAACGAATCAGTACTTC. The full variable domain, completed using reference TRBV19 and TRBJ2-4, is DGGITQSPKYLFRKEGQNVTLSCEQNLNHDAMYWYRQDPGQGLRLIYYSQIVNDFQKGDIAEGYSVSREKKESFPLTVTSAQKNPTAFYLCASSIVGKTNQYFGAGTRLSVL.

The chain couples TRBV2 to TRBJ1-5; TRBD1 agrees at 7 bases. The germline CDR1 and CDR2 sequences are SNHLY and FYNNEI. Trimming removed 8 bases from V and 2 bases from J; junction bases left unmatched: 6. The CDR3 has 14 residues. In DNA, the CDR3 is TGTGCCAGCGAAGACAGGGAGGGCAATCAGCCCCAGCATTTT. Residues: CASEDREGNQPQHF.